What follows are 25 T cell receptor beta chains derived from one specimen sequenced in a study of blood T cell repertoires in COVID-19. Sequencing used immunoSEQ multiplex PCR; TCRdb keeps in-frame clones, though not all of them. In the table there are a few hundred thousand clones, approximately 91% of which are singletons. Material: peripheral blood. The receptor set was obtained from a middle-aged woman who had recovered from COVID-19.

The genes are TRBV3-1 (or the pseudogene TRBV3-2) and TRBJ2-7; tentatively, D is TRBD2 (5 bases). The V gene's germline CDR1 is LGHDT and CDR2 YNNKEL (reference sequence). The V gene lost 1 base and the J gene lost 6 bases, with 13 bases spanning the gap. This CDR3 region has 14 residues. Here the CDR3 DNA reads TGTGCCAGCAGCCAAGGAGGGAGAGTCCGCGAGCAGTACTTC. It codes for CASSQGGRVREQYF.

This clone was seen a few times. This chain connects TRBV14 to TRBJ2-7; 10 nucleotides match TRBD2. CDR1 SGHDN and CDR2 FVKESK come from the germline V gene. The CDR3 totals 19 residues. Trimming cost V 4 bases and J 2 bases; bases outside gene matches: 17. The CDR3 loop reads CASSPRPWLAGERAYEQYF. The CDR3 coding sequence is TGTGCCAGCAGCCCTCGACCGTGGCTAGCGGGAGAACGCGCCTACGAGCAGTACTTC.

The J gene is TRBJ2-1, the V gene TRBV24-1, with 13 nucleotides matching TRBD2. The ends lost 8 bases at V and 8 bases at J; junction bases unmatched: 11. The CDR3 totals 16 residues. Germline V gene sequence: CDR1 KGHDR, CDR2 SFDVKD. CDR3 sequence reads: CATTGLRTSGGYEQFF. CDR3 DNA sequence: TGTGCCACCACCGGATTGAGGACTAGCGGGGGCTATGAGCAGTTCTTC.

The chain carries TRBV6-5 and TRBJ2-1; D not certain. Germline lookup yields CDR1 MNHEY and CDR2 SVGAGI. This CDR3 is built from 14 residues. V was shortened by 7 bases and J by 9 bases, with 19 bases between the two germline ends. The CDR3 loop is CASTKSYSQPEQFF. The CDR3 bases are TGTGCCAGCACCAAGTCCTATAGCCAGCCTGAGCAGTTCTTC.

A single count supports this clone. The genes are TRBV6-6 and TRBJ2-7, with D maybe TRBD2 (6 bases). The CDR3 contains 15 residues. V lost 6 bases and J lost 6, with 21 bases in between. Looked up from germline, CDR1 is MNHNY and CDR2 is SVGAGI (reference sequence). CDR3 residues: CASSPGARRQFEQYF. CDR3 coding DNA: TGTGCCAGCAGCCCGGGAGCGAGAAGGCAGTTCGAGCAGTACTTC.

The chain recombines TRBV5-1 with TRBJ2-3; maybe TRBD1 (7 bases). Trimming stripped 4 bases from V and 5 bases from J, with 14 bases between. CDR3 length: 14 amino acids. Germline CDR1 SGHRS, CDR2 YFSETQ. CDR3 nucleotides: TGCGCCAGCAGCCCCGGACAGGAGGGAGATACGCAGTATTTT. This gives the protein CASSPGQEGDTQYF.

The genes are TRBV2 and TRBJ1-6; 7 bases match TRBD1. The CDR3 runs to 16 residues. The V gene's germline CDR1 is SNHLY and CDR2 FYNNEI. V lost 6 bases, J lost 0 bases, and 5 bases stayed unmatched. DNA of the CDR3: TGTGCCAGCAGGACGGACAGGAGCTCCTATAATTCACCCCTCCACTTT. Amino acids: CASRTDRSSYNSPLHF.

The chain carries TRBV7-8 and TRBJ2-3; 9 bases agree with TRBD1. Germline assignment: CDR1 SGHVS and CDR2 FQNEAQ. Trimming at V came to 5 bases and at J to 2 bases, leaving 11 bases not matched to a gene. The CDR3 is 17 amino acids. The CDR3 spells CASSNKKGQGYTDTQYF. The CDR3 DNA sequence: TGTGCCAGCAGCAACAAGAAAGGACAGGGGTACACAGATACGCAGTATTTT.

The rearrangement uses TRBV6-4 and TRBJ2-1; TRBD2 is a possible D gene (5 bases). Trimming pared 6 bases from V and 9 bases from J, leaving 15 bases between. The CDR3 has 13 amino acids. Germline CDR1 MRHNA, CDR2 SNTAGT. This chain's CDR3 is CASRAGGGGEQFF. The CDR3, as DNA: TGTGCCAGCAGGGCAGGTGGAGGAGGTGAGCAGTTCTTC.

The chain uses TRBV19 and TRBJ1-5; the match to TRBD1 covers 7 bases. V lost 3 bases to trimming and J lost 1 base; unmatched junction nucleotides: 6. The CDR3 is made up of 16 amino acids. From germline, CDR1 is LNHDA and CDR2 SQIVND (reference sequence). The DNA for the CDR3 is TGTGCCAGTAGTATCCCGACAGGGCTAAGCAATCAGCCCCAGCATTTT. The encoded protein is CASSIPTGLSNQPQHF.

The rearrangement links TRBV30 to TRBJ2-2; D might be TRBD1 (5 bases). Germline V CDR1 and CDR2: GTSNPN, SVGIG (reference sequence). Deletions cut 6 bases from V and 5 bases from J, with 13 bases between. The CDR3 contains 13 residues. The CDR3 sequence: CACNTPGTGELFF. CDR3 DNA: TGTGCCTGCAACACCCCAGGGACCGGGGAGCTGTTTTTT. Together with reference TRBV30 and TRBJ2-2, the CDR3 gives the full variable domain: SQTIHQWPATLVQPVGSPLSLECTVEGTSNPNLYWYRQAAGRGLQLLFYSVGIGQISSEVPQNLSASRPQDRQFILSSKKLLLSDSGFYLCACNTPGTGELFFGEGSRLTVL.

V and J are TRBV30 and TRBJ2-7; 11 bases fit TRBD1. This CDR3 comprises 15 residues. V was clipped by 1 base and J by 3 bases; unmatched bases: 5. Looked up from germline, CDR1 is GTSNPN and CDR2 is SVGIG (reference sequence). As DNA, the CDR3 is TGTGCCTGGAGTGGATCCGGGACAGGGGGCTACGAGCAGTACTTC. Residues: CAWSGSGTGGYEQYF.

The gene calls are TRBV15 and TRBJ1-1; 8 bases match TRBD1. The junction had 2 bases not matched to a gene; V was cut back by 1 base and J by 1 base. Looked up from germline, CDR1 is LNHNV and CDR2 is YYDKDF (reference sequence). The CDR3 sequence is 15 residues long. CDR3 region: CATSRAQGANTEAFF. CDR3 in DNA: TGTGCCACCAGCAGAGCTCAGGGGGCGAACACTGAAGCTTTCTTT. Complete variable domain (other parts from reference TRBV15 and TRBJ1-1): DAMVIQNPRYQVTQFGKPVTLSCSQTLNHNVMYWYQQKSSQAPKLLFHYYDKDFNNEADTPDNFQSRRPNTSFCFLDIRSPGLGDTAMYLCATSRAQGANTEAFFGQGTRLTVV.

J is TRBJ1-6 and V is TRBV19; 7 bases map to TRBD1. The V segment lost 4 bases and the J segment 7 bases; nucleotides outside the gene matches: 7. The CDR3 is 15 amino acids. CDR1 and CDR2 from the germline V gene are LNHDA and SQIVND (reference sequence). CDR3 residues: CASSRRQGENSPLHF. In DNA form, the CDR3 reads TGTGCCAGTAGTAGAAGACAGGGAGAAAATTCACCCCTCCACTTT.

This sequence joins TRBV7-6 and TRBJ2-2; TRBD2 matches at 9 bases. J was trimmed by 10 bases and V by 4 bases; bases with no gene match: 7. The CDR3 has 14 residues. CDR1 is SGHVS and CDR2 is FNYEAQ in the germline V gene. As DNA, the CDR3 is TGTGCCAGCAGCTCGTCAGAGGGACTAGCGGAGCTGTTTTTT. As protein: CASSSSEGLAELFF. The full variable domain, rest sourced from reference TRBV7-6 and TRBJ2-2, is GAGVSQSPRYKVTKRGQDVALRCDPISGHVSLYWYRQALGQGPEFLTYFNYEAQQDKSGLPNDRFSAERPEGSISTLTIQRTEQRDSAMYRCASSSSEGLAELFFGEGSRLTVL.

J is TRBJ2-7 and V is TRBV7-9, with 9 nucleotides matching TRBD1. This CDR3 is built from 16 residues. Germline V gene data show CDR1 as SEHNR and CDR2 as FQNEAQ (reference sequence). Trimming cost V 2 bases and J 4 bases; bases outside gene matches: 9. The CDR3: CASSLRPGQGSYEQYF. CDR3 bases: TGTGCCAGCAGCTTAAGACCGGGACAGGGTTCGTACGAGCAGTACTTC.

This sequence joins TRBV11-1 and TRBJ1-1; tentatively, D is TRBD1 (6 bases). This CDR3 has 14 amino acids. Germline values: CDR1 SGHAT, CDR2 FQDESV (reference sequence). Trimming left V 5 bases short and J 1 base short, with 11 bases between. The DNA for the CDR3 is TGTGCCAGCAGCACATGGACAGCGAACACTGAAGCTTTCTTT. It is translated as CASSTWTANTEAFF.

The chain combines TRBV18 with TRBJ2-2, with 10 nucleotides matching TRBD2. The trim removed 3 bases at V and 6 bases at J, leaving 7 bases unmatched. This CDR3 contains 16 residues. Germline CDR1 is KGHSH and CDR2 is LQKENI. CDR3 in amino acids: CASSPRLAGAPGELFF. In DNA form, the CDR3 reads TGTGCCAGCTCACCGCGACTAGCGGGCGCGCCCGGGGAGCTGTTTTTT.

The rearrangement joins TRBV27 to TRBJ2-7; 9 bases map to TRBD1. This CDR3 is 15 amino acids long. CDR1 MNHEY and CDR2 SMNVEV come from the germline V gene (reference sequence). V dropped 3 bases and J dropped 9; count of bases not matched to a gene: 12. The CDR3 protein is CASSLQPGQGLTQYF. CDR3 nucleotides: TGTGCCAGCAGTTTGCAACCGGGACAGGGTTTAACGCAGTACTTC.

This clone occurred a few times. This chain joins TRBV6-6 and TRBJ1-5; 7 bases fit TRBD1. CDR1 MNHNY and CDR2 SVGAGI come from the germline V gene (reference sequence). The CDR3 totals 15 residues. V shed 1 base, J shed 5 bases, and the junction held 5 bases outside the gene matches. CDR3 sequence reads: CASSYFQGVDQPQHF. CDR3 nucleotides: TGTGCCAGCAGTTACTTCCAGGGGGTTGATCAGCCCCAGCATTTT.

The chain recombines TRBV11-2 with TRBJ2-2, with 12 bases that match TRBD2. The V and J ends lost 4 bases and 4 bases, in that order; junction bases with no gene match: 4. The CDR3 contains 16 residues. Germline lookup yields CDR1 SGHAT and CDR2 FQNNGV. CDR3 residues: CASSSGLAGPTGELFF. The DNA of the CDR3 is TGTGCCAGCAGCTCCGGACTAGCGGGACCCACCGGGGAGCTGTTTTTT.

V usage is TRBV10-3 and J usage is TRBJ2-7; weak D call: TRBD1 (5 bases). V was pared by 5 bases and J by 7 bases, with 18 bases between. From germline, CDR1 is ENHRY and CDR2 SYGVKD. The CDR3 totals 14 residues. This chain's CDR3 is CAISSTQAMGEQYF. In nucleotides, the CDR3 is TGTGCCATCAGTAGTACACAGGCCATGGGGGAGCAGTACTTC.

The chain recombines TRBV30 with TRBJ1-3; a possible D gene is TRBD1 (5 bases). V lost 4 bases to trimming and J lost 0 bases, with 10 bases between them. The germline V gene has CDR1 GTSNPN and CDR2 SVGIG (reference sequence). The CDR3 spans 14 residues. DNA of the CDR3: TGTGCCTGGATCTGGGGCCCCTCTGGAAACACCATATATTTT. This translates into CAWIWGPSGNTIYF. The whole variable domain, remainder taken from reference TRBV30 and TRBJ1-3, is SQTIHQWPATLVQPVGSPLSLECTVEGTSNPNLYWYRQAAGRGLQLLFYSVGIGQISSEVPQNLSASRPQDRQFILSSKKLLLSDSGFYLCAWIWGPSGNTIYFGEGSWLTVV.

The chain uses TRBV7-9 and TRBJ2-3; D gene ambiguous. Germline assignment: CDR1 SEHNR and CDR2 FQNEAQ (reference sequence). CDR3 size: 14 residues. Trimming cost V 5 bases and J 2 bases, with 11 bases left between them. The CDR3 here is CASSEPTVTDTQYF. As DNA, the CDR3 is TGTGCCAGCAGCGAGCCGACTGTCACAGATACGCAGTATTTT. Based on the CDR3 plus reference TRBV7-9 and TRBJ2-3, the full variable domain is DTGVSQNPRHKITKRGQNVTFRCDPISEHNRLYWYRQTLGQGPEFLTYFQNEAQLEKSRLLSDRFSAERPKGSFSTLEIQRTEQGDSAMYLCASSEPTVTDTQYFGPGTRLTVL.

This clone occurred a few times. The chain carries TRBV5-1 and TRBJ2-1; D gene ambiguous. The V end lost 3 bases, the J end lost 8 bases, and 15 bases lay between the germline ends. The CDR3 sequence is 14 residues long. The germline V gene encodes CDR1 SGHRS and CDR2 YFSETQ. DNA for the CDR3: TGCGCCAGCAGCTCCCAGAGTTGGGCTGATGAGCAGTTCTTC. It yields the protein CASSSQSWADEQFF.